The T cell receptor beta chain under discussion was sequenced for a study of radiotherapy plus CTLA-4 blockade in lung cancer. Whole-study results and caveats: Reports identified early blood T cell clone dynamics, with interferon-beta, as the best response predictor. In blood, after radiotherapy plus ipilimumab, tumor-derived TCR clones expanded.

Ipilimumab CTLA-4 blockade and focal radiation were given to patients with chemo-refractory metastatic non-small-cell lung cancer. The repertoire was sequenced with immunoSEQ multiplex PCR; TCRdb's copy has only in-frame clones and lacks some. The repertoire holds tens of thousands of clones, with approximately 68% as singletons. CDR1 is SGHKS, CDR2 YYEKEE, per germline (reference sequence). V lost 4 bases and J lost 4, with 17 bases in between. The CDR3 extends over 15 amino acids. This clone occurred a few times. Its antigen is not known. The sequences come from peripheral blood, collected from a patient treated with radiotherapy plus ipilimumab. V usage is TRBV5-5 and J usage is TRBJ1-2; D not certain. This clonotype was sampled from a human donor with non-small cell lung cancer whose response to radiotherapy plus ipilimumab could not be evaluated. The chain's CDR3 is CASSPAPTESYGYTF. The CDR3 DNA reads as TGTGCCAGCAGCCCCGCTCCTACAGAGTCCTATGGCTACACCTTC.